This passage covers 14 T cell receptor beta chains from one sample sequenced in a study of T cells after yellow fever vaccination (dated by TCRdb to about 2019). This specimen's treatment or condition label, interpreted: live attenuated yellow fever vaccine strain. Library construction relied on 5' RACE. Instrument on record: Illumina NovaSeq 6000. TCRdb trimmed public reads at Q25 via fastp, called clones via MiXCR and kept in-frame beta chains. One record per CDR3 amino acid sequence lists the most common genes and DNA. The table for this sample lists around 320,000 distinct CDR3 sequences; 4% to 5.5% of them were counted only once. The top ten constitute just under 20% of the sample. The sample here was PBMCs, taken 15 days after the yellow fever booster vaccination. These receptors all stem from a man in his late teens or twenties who received the YFV17D yellow fever vaccine.

This clonotype was counted between two and nine times. The chain combines TRBV4-1 with TRBJ2-1, with 7 bases aligning to TRBD1. Germline trimming cut 2 bases from V and 9 bases from J; bases unmatched to any gene: 7. This CDR3 spans 14 amino acids. Germline CDR1 and CDR2: MGHRA and YSYEKL. Written as DNA, the CDR3 is TGCGCCAGCAGCCAACACGGACAGGCCCGTGAGCAGTTCTTC. Encoded protein: CASSQHGQAREQFF.

This clonotype was detected a few times. The J gene is TRBJ1-3, the V gene TRBV6-6; D is unresolved. The CDR3 is 17 residues long. The V gene lost 6 bases and the J gene lost 0 bases, with 18 bases spanning the gap. Germline V CDR1 and CDR2: MNHNY, SVGAGI (reference sequence). The CDR3 sequence: CASSPFVPGFSGNTIYF. In DNA, the CDR3 is TGTGCCAGCAGCCCCTTCGTCCCCGGTTTCTCTGGAAACACCATATATTTT.

This clonotype has ten or more counts. CDR3 loop: CASSFAAGLGEQFF. As DNA, the CDR3 is TGCGCCAGCAGCTTCGCCGCAGGGCTGGGTGAGCAGTTCTTC. The chain couples TRBV5-1 to TRBJ2-1; perhaps TRBD1 as D (5 bases). This CDR3 comprises 14 residues. V lost 2 bases and J lost 9, with 15 bases in between. Germline CDR1 reads SGHRS; CDR2 reads YFSETQ.

This clonotype was found many times. The V and J genes are TRBV20-1 and TRBJ1-1, with D uncertain. Germline V gives CDR1 DFQATT, CDR2 SNEGSKA (reference sequence). The V gene lost 0 bases and the J gene lost 1 base, with 15 bases spanning the gap. This CDR3 spans 16 amino acids. CDR3 sequence: CSARDLLGRENTEAFF. The CDR3 DNA sequence: TGCAGTGCTAGAGATCTACTCGGGCGGGAGAACACTGAAGCTTTCTTT.

The sample holds many counts of this clonotype. CDR3 protein: CASSQGGQGYTGELFF. The CDR3 bases are TGCGCCAGCAGCCAGGGGGGACAGGGATACACCGGGGAGCTGTTTTTT. The rearrangement uses TRBV4-3 and TRBJ2-2; TRBD1 matches 9 bases. With V trimmed by 3 bases and J by 3 bases, 5 bases remained unmatched. Germline CDR1 LGHNA, CDR2 YSLEER. CDR3 length: 16 amino acids.

This clonotype was seen at least ten times. The chain has TRBV6-4 and TRBJ2-2; D is possibly TRBD1 (5 bases). Germline V lookup: CDR1 MRHNA, CDR2 SNTAGT. Trimming removed 3 bases from V and 3 bases from J, with 5 bases in between. The CDR3 extends over 13 amino acids. DNA of the CDR3: TGTGCCAGCAGTGAAGGGGACACCGGGGAGCTGTTTTTT. It specifies CASSEGDTGELFF.

At least ten counts were recorded for this clonotype. This rearrangement joins TRBV6-5 to TRBJ1-2, with 8 positions matching TRBD1. J lost 4 bases, V lost 0 bases, and 4 bases had no gene match. The germline gives CDR1 MNHEY, CDR2 SVGAGI. The CDR3 has 15 residues. The CDR3 region is CASSYSWTGSYGYTF. The CDR3 nucleotides are TGTGCCAGCAGTTACTCTTGGACAGGGAGCTATGGCTACACCTTC.

The J gene is TRBJ1-2, the V gene TRBV29-1; D unresolved. The CDR3 has 13 amino acids. The germline gives CDR1 SQVTM, CDR2 ANQGSEA. Trimming pared 7 bases from V and 8 bases from J, leaving 20 bases between. This CDR3 reads CSAILSGSSGYTF. In nucleotides, the CDR3 is TGCAGCGCCATCCTATCGGGATCTTCCGGCTACACCTTC.

This clonotype was seen more than once but under ten times. The V gene is TRBV11-2, the J gene TRBJ2-1; 8 bases align to TRBD2. J was trimmed by 3 bases and V by 5 bases; bases with no gene match: 9. Germline V lookup: CDR1 SGHAT, CDR2 FQNNGV. This CDR3 is 16 amino acids long. In nucleotides, the CDR3 is TGTGCCAGCAGCCCACCTTGGCGGGGGGACTACAATGAGCAGTTCTTC. It specifies CASSPPWRGDYNEQFF.

This clonotype was seen more than once but under ten times. The chain links TRBV5-4 to TRBJ2-7; perhaps TRBD2 as D (6 bases). This CDR3 is 15 amino acids long. Germline-derived CDR1 and CDR2 are SGHNT and YYREEE (reference sequence). Trimming stripped 0 bases from V and 6 bases from J, with 16 bases between. CDR3 residues: CASSLAGSEGSEQYF. The DNA of the CDR3 is TGTGCCAGCAGCTTGGCCGGGAGTGAGGGGAGCGAGCAGTACTTC.

A few counts support this clonotype. The chain employs TRBV29-1 and TRBJ2-5, with no clear D. V lost 4 bases and J 1 base, leaving 13 bases between the germline ends. Per the germline V gene, CDR1 is SQVTM and CDR2 is ANQGSEA. The CDR3 totals 14 residues. CDR3 amino acids: CSVVSGFAQETQYF. The CDR3 DNA reads TGCAGCGTTGTGTCCGGGTTTGCCCAAGAGACCCAGTACTTC.

This clonotype was observed at least ten times. The V call is TRBV6-5, the J call TRBJ1-1, with 11 bases aligning to TRBD1. Germline V CDR1 and CDR2: MNHEY, SVGAGI. The length of the CDR3 is 16 residues. After removal of 2 bases from V and 4 bases from J, the junction contained 6 bases not matched to a gene. The CDR3 here is CASSYEGTGGTTEAFF. The CDR3 DNA sequence: TGTGCCAGCAGTTACGAGGGGACAGGGGGTACCACTGAAGCTTTCTTT.

This clonotype was seen only a few times. The genes are TRBV27 and TRBJ2-3; D ambiguous. V lost 5 bases to trimming and J lost 2 bases, with 14 bases between them. The CDR3 has 15 residues. CDR1 and CDR2 (germline): MNHEY, SMNVEV (reference sequence). Written as DNA, the CDR3 is TGTGCCAGCAGTCAGTACCCAAGTTCCACAGATACGCAGTATTTT. This encodes CASSQYPSSTDTQYF.

This clonotype occurred a few times. The chain combines TRBV7-8 with TRBJ2-7, with 8 bases that match TRBD1. Germline V gives CDR1 SGHVS, CDR2 FQNEAQ. J was trimmed by 12 bases and V by 5 bases; bases with no gene match: 12. The CDR3 has 13 amino acids. CDR3 region: CASSSTDREVRYF. CDR3 coding DNA: TGTGCCAGCAGCAGCACGGACAGGGAGGTTCGGTACTTC.